This T cell receptor beta chain was identified during a study of long-term antiretroviral therapy in people with HIV. Study conclusions and caveats: Possibly under older ART regimens, blood was drawn between the mid-2000s and the late 2010s. After ART, diversity increased yet remained lower than transplant donor controls.

Survey level was the resolution at which the v3.0 immunoSEQ assay ran. Here immunoSEQ multiplex PCR was the method, and the copy in TCRdb shows in-frame clones only, minus some. This sample has about 20,000 clones, with 90% found just once. Regarding this clone: What it recognizes is unknown.

Researchers secured at least one pre-ART and at least two post-ART PBMC samples from each donor. Germline V gene lookup returns CDR1 LNHDA and CDR2 SQIVND (reference sequence). Trimming shortened V by 8 bases and J by 3 bases, and 13 bases separated the two germline ends. The CDR3 is 14 residues long. The V and J genes are TRBV19 and TRBJ1-4; D possibly corresponds to TRBD1 (5 bases). Sequenced here: unsorted PBMCs, sampled approximately 4.4 years before starting antiretroviral therapy. The sequence derives from a woman in her twenties or thirties with HIV. CDR3 region: CASAYGAANEKLFF. DNA for the CDR3: TGTGCCAGTGCCTACGGGGCGGCTAATGAAAAACTGTTTTTT.